These 14 T cell receptor beta chains came from one sample sequenced in a study of blood T cell repertoires in COVID-19. Assay used: immunoSEQ multiplex PCR; TCRdb lists only in-frame clones, some missing. The sample holds hundreds of thousands of clones, roughly 86% seen once. Material for sequencing was peripheral blood. The receptors stem from a woman in her 30s with COVID-19, enrolled during active disease.

The rearrangement links TRBV5-1 to TRBJ2-3; tentatively, D is TRBD1 (5 bases). Germline V lookup: CDR1 SGHRS, CDR2 YFSETQ. Trimming took off 2 bases at V and 3 bases at J, with 16 bases between the two ends. The CDR3 is 16 residues long. The CDR3 loop is CASSFFGQGPTDTQYF. The DNA for the CDR3 is TGCGCCAGCAGCTTTTTTGGTCAGGGCCCTACAGATACGCAGTATTTT.

This clone was picked up one time. The chain has TRBV2 and TRBJ1-3, with D maybe TRBD1 (6 bases). Looked up from germline, CDR1 is SNHLY and CDR2 is FYNNEI. Trimming removed 0 bases from V and 0 bases from J, with 12 bases in between. This CDR3 contains 17 residues. The CDR3 DNA is TGTGCCAGCAGTGAAGCTTACAGGGACCCCTCTGGAAACACCATATATTTT. Translated, it gives CASSEAYRDPSGNTIYF.

This rearrangement joins TRBV4-1 to TRBJ2-1, with D possibly TRBD1 on 5 matching bases. There are 13 residues in the CDR3. Trimming stripped 6 bases from V and 5 bases from J, with 11 bases between. The germline V gene encodes CDR1 MGHRA and CDR2 YSYEKL. DNA of the CDR3: TGCGCCAGCAGTCTTGGGGCGAACAATGAGCAGTTCTTC. Its translation: CASSLGANNEQFF.

The rearrangement links TRBV27 to TRBJ1-5; D remains ambiguous. Per germline, CDR1 MNHEY and CDR2 SMNVEV (reference sequence). The ends were cut back, 2 bases at V and 6 bases at J, with 11 bases in the middle. CDR3 length: 14 residues. The CDR3 region is CASSLTGFGQPQHF. Here the CDR3 DNA reads TGTGCCAGCAGTTTAACCGGGTTCGGTCAGCCCCAGCATTTT.

J is TRBJ2-7 and V is TRBV30; D call uncertain. CDR3 length: 13 residues. V was trimmed by 0 bases and J by 2 bases, leaving 8 bases between them. Germline V gene data show CDR1 as GTSNPN and CDR2 as SVGIG (reference sequence). CDR3 in DNA: TGTGCCTGGAGTGTCGGTATCGCCTACGAGCAGTACTTC. Translated, it gives CAWSVGIAYEQYF.

V is TRBV3-1 (or the pseudogene TRBV3-2) and J is TRBJ1-1, with 9 bases fitting TRBD1. From germline, CDR1 is LGHDT and CDR2 YNNKEL (reference sequence). The CDR3 is 14 residues long. The junction had 3 bases not matched to a gene; V was cut back by 4 bases and J by 3 bases. The CDR3 here is CASSPRTGDTEAFF. The CDR3 region has the DNA TGTGCCAGCAGCCCCCGGACAGGGGACACTGAAGCTTTCTTT.

The chain employs TRBV28 and TRBJ2-1, with D hard to call. V was pared by 7 bases and J by 4 bases, with 11 bases between. Germline values: CDR1 MDHEN, CDR2 SYDVKM. The CDR3 is made up of 13 amino acids. In DNA form, the CDR3 reads TGTGCCAGCATCCAGGAACCGTACAATGAGCAGTTCTTC. Its translation: CASIQEPYNEQFF.

The chain couples TRBV5-1 to TRBJ1-4; D unresolved. V was shortened by 0 bases and J by 0 bases, with 6 bases between the two germline ends. There are 15 residues in the CDR3. The V gene's germline CDR1 is SGHRS and CDR2 YFSETQ. Here the CDR3 DNA reads TGCGCCAGCAGCTTGGTCCCAGCAACTAATGAAAAACTGTTTTTT. This translates into CASSLVPATNEKLFF.

V is TRBV30 and J is TRBJ1-2; tentatively, D is TRBD1 (5 bases). The CDR3 has 13 amino acids. Trimming cost V 3 bases and J 6 bases, with 14 bases left between them. Germline CDR1 GTSNPN, CDR2 SVGIG (reference sequence). As DNA, the CDR3 is TGTGCCTGGAGCCAGCAGGGATCTCATGGCTACACCTTC. Its protein is CAWSQQGSHGYTF.

The V and J genes are TRBV19 and TRBJ2-1; 11 bases are shared with TRBD2. The CDR3 loop spans 16 amino acids. V dropped 4 bases and J dropped 6; count of bases not matched to a gene: 8. From germline, CDR1 is LNHDA and CDR2 SQIVND (reference sequence). The CDR3 region has the DNA TGTGCCAGTAGTAGGGATCGGACTAGCGGGTTCAATGAGCAGTTCTTC. Residues: CASSRDRTSGFNEQFF.

V and J are TRBV3-1 (or the pseudogene TRBV3-2) and TRBJ2-5; unclear D gene. Germline CDR1 and CDR2: LGHDT and YNNKEL (reference sequence). This CDR3 has 13 residues. The germline V and J ends were trimmed by 4 bases and 1 base, with 7 bases remaining between them. The DNA of the CDR3 is TGTGCCAGCAGCCTTGACACCCAAGAGACCCAGTACTTC. Translation: CASSLDTQETQYF.

The rearrangement links TRBV7-2 to TRBJ1-2; D not resolved. V shed 1 base and J shed 5 bases, with 11 bases lying between them. The CDR3 consists of 14 residues. The germline V gene has CDR1 SGHTA and CDR2 FQGNSA. The CDR3 reads CASSLDPGGYGYTF. The CDR3 DNA reads TGTGCCAGCAGCTTAGATCCGGGCGGGTATGGCTACACCTTC.

The genes are TRBV4-3 and TRBJ2-5, with 7 bases that match TRBD1. Germline assignment: CDR1 LGHNA and CDR2 YSLEER. The CDR3 runs 16 residues. J gave up 2 bases and V 1 base, and 7 bases lay outside the gene matches. The CDR3 nucleotides are TGCGCCAGCAGCCAAGGGTACAGGGGTCTTCAAGAGACCCAGTACTTC. Its translation is CASSQGYRGLQETQYF.

DNA for the CDR3: TGTGCCAGCAGCGTTATACCGGGACAGGGGTTTTCTGGGGCCAACGTCCTGACTTTC. Translated: CASSVIPGQGFSGANVLTF. The chain carries TRBV5-5 and TRBJ2-6, with 10 bases lining up with TRBD1. The CDR3 has 19 amino acids. V lost 4 bases, J lost 1 base, and 11 bases stayed unmatched. The germline V gene has CDR1 SGHKS and CDR2 YYEKEE (reference sequence).